This T cell receptor (beta chain) was profiled in a study of CD8 T cells in ankylosing spondylitis. Findings and limits, study-wide: In ankylosing spondylitis blood, a motif of seven to nine highly homologous TCR beta variants appeared characteristic. In the blood and synovial fluid of reactive arthritis, some motif variants had been previously reported. Disease-associated clonotypes exhibited CD8+ identity and were relatively infrequent in peripheral blood. Disease-associated clones were reportedly significantly overrepresented in matched ankylosing spondylitis synovial fluid.

In its sample, this clonotype was seen many times. Its target is not known. Per germline, CDR1 SGHRS and CDR2 YFSETQ. There are 15 residues in the CDR3. V lost 1 base and J 1 base, leaving 11 bases between the germline ends. Each CDR3 protein is one row after TCRdb ran MiXCR on the 5' RACE reads. The sample gives fewer than 550,000 distinct CDR3 sequences, about 5.2% of which show up once; under 4.5% is in the top ten. Source material: blood, either unsorted or a sorted T cell fraction (not recorded which). The V gene is TRBV5-1, the J gene TRBJ1-1; weak D call: TRBD1 (5 bases). This TCR came from a male donor with ankylosing spondylitis. This CDR3 reads CASSLLGGANTEAFF. CDR3 nucleotide sequence: TGCGCCAGCAGCTTGCTGGGGGGAGCGAACACTGAAGCTTTCTTT.